This TCR beta chain was profiled in a study of spatial heterogeneity in lung cancer. Study-level information: On average, each unique TCR and UMI combination appeared more than ten times in raw reads. Study-level findings and limits: Whereas they appeared in blood less at follow-up, ubiquitous expanded tumor TCRs appeared there more at resection.

Time point here: sample taken at primary tumor resection. Tumor, nontumor lung or frozen PBMC supplied whole RNA, sequenced without sorting. Samples came from approximately 65 TRACERx patients with untreated early-stage lung cancer. In this sample, this clonotype turned up once. No antigen is known for it. This beta chain came through as a stray read in a library set up for alpha chains, and its size says little. Trimming left V 2 bases short and J 7 bases short, with 6 bases between. The CDR3 totals 12 residues. The presence of a unique molecular identifier marked each TCR cDNA molecule. In TCRdb, the 5' RACE reads were re-called with MiXCR into one record per CDR3 protein. The data show around 420 distinct CDR3 sequences, with about 36% seen just once and 55% to 75% held by the top ten.

This clonotype was obtained from a male donor with early-stage non-small cell lung cancer. This chain links TRBV12-3 or TRBV12-4 with TRBJ2-1; D gene ambiguous. The sequencing used PBMCs, collected at surgery. The CDR3 DNA is TGTGCCAGCAGTTTATTTGGGAATGAGCAGTTCTTC. Translation: CASSLFGNEQFF.